These 21 T cell receptor beta chains share one sample of origin, sequenced in a study of blood T cells in healthy people across ages. The second PCR ran roughly 6 to 12 cycles with a sample-barcoded 5' primer and J-beta primers. TCRdb re-called the 5' RACE reads with MiXCR, one entry per CDR3 protein. This table holds 950,000 to 1,200,000 distinct CDR3 sequences, more than 30% found once. Sequencing used blood. The receptors come from a man younger than 35 in good health.

This clonotype was detected a few times. The chain uses TRBV20-1 and TRBJ1-5; perhaps TRBD1 as D (5 bases). The CDR3 is 15 amino acids. Trimming removed 0 bases from V and 4 bases from J, with 13 bases in between. Per germline, CDR1 DFQATT and CDR2 SNEGSKA (reference sequence). The chain's CDR3 is CSARDGQGWNQPQHF. The CDR3 DNA follows: TGCAGTGCTAGAGATGGGCAGGGATGGAATCAGCCCCAGCATTTT.

This sequence joins TRBV14 and TRBJ1-2; D gene ambiguous. CDR1 and CDR2 from the germline V gene are SGHDN and FVKESK. The CDR3 contains 14 residues. Trimming pared 2 bases from V and 4 bases from J, leaving 11 bases between. The DNA for the CDR3 is TGTGCCAGCAGCCAAAAAGGACGGTTCTATGGCTACACCTTC. This sequence encodes CASSQKGRFYGYTF.

This clonotype was seen only a few times. The chain employs TRBV12-3 or TRBV12-4 and TRBJ1-1, with 7 bases that match TRBD1. The CDR3 length is 15 residues. V was pared by 5 bases and J by 0 bases, with 6 bases of the junction left unmatched. This chain's CDR3 is CASSGRQGMNTEAFF. The CDR3 region has the DNA TGTGCCAGCAGTGGCCGACAGGGAATGAACACTGAAGCTTTCTTT.

The V call is TRBV25-1, the J call TRBJ1-1, with a tentative D call TRBD1 (5 bases). The V and J ends lost 1 base and 1 base respectively, with 10 bases between them. Per the germline V gene, CDR1 is MGHDK and CDR2 is SYGVNS. This CDR3 contains 15 residues. The CDR3 region is CASSESRGGNTEAFF. DNA for the CDR3: TGTGCCAGCAGTGAATCACGGGGGGGGAACACTGAAGCTTTCTTT.

Concerning this clonotype: One end of the junction varies from germline; a read error may be responsible. The chain couples TRBV6-6 to TRBJ1-2; perhaps TRBD1 as D (5 bases). This CDR3 comprises 14 residues. Germline CDR1 is MNHNY and CDR2 is SVGAGI (reference sequence). CDR3 sequence: CASHGGNGGYSYTF. DNA for the CDR3: TGTGCCAGTCACGGGGGGAATGGTGGCTATAGCTACACCTTC.

The chain links TRBV7-2 to TRBJ2-1, with 10 bases matching TRBD1. This CDR3 has 15 residues. The V gene end was trimmed by 6 bases and the J gene end by 3 bases; junction bases not matched to a gene: 5. The germline V gene has CDR1 SGHTA and CDR2 FQGNSA. The CDR3 sequence is CASSKGQGSYNEQFF. CDR3 bases: TGTGCCAGCAGTAAGGGACAGGGGAGCTACAATGAGCAGTTCTTC.

This clonotype was seen once. It may be a read error: a sequence one base away is much more abundant. The rearrangement uses TRBV12-3 or TRBV12-4 and TRBJ2-1, with TRBD1 identical over 7 bases. The CDR3 spans 13 residues. Here the CDR3 DNA reads TGTGCCGGCAGTCCTGGGACAGCTAATGAGCAGTTCTTC. Its protein product is CAGSPGTANEQFF.

This clonotype was seen a handful of times. V gene TRBV9 combines with J gene TRBJ1-2; 7 positions match TRBD1. With V trimmed by 3 bases and J by 5 bases, 10 bases remained unmatched. CDR3 length: 15 residues. Germline V gene data show CDR1 as SGDLS and CDR2 as YYNGEE. The CDR3 bases are TGTGCCAGCAGCGCACAGGGGACCCATATGTATGGCTACACCTTC. It yields the protein CASSAQGTHMYGYTF.

The chain employs TRBV7-6 and TRBJ2-1; 8 nucleotides line up with TRBD2. The DNA matches TRBJ2-7 better at its end, which makes the J call doubtful. The germline CDR1 and CDR2 sequences are SGHVS and FNYEAQ. The CDR3 is made up of 16 amino acids. CDR3 sequence reads: CASSLGGSGGYNEQYF. As DNA, the CDR3 is TGTGCCAGCAGCTTAGGGGGCAGCGGGGGCTACAATGAGCAGTACTTC.

The chain couples TRBV12-3 or TRBV12-4 to TRBJ1-3; D may be TRBD1 (5 bases). V lost 10 bases and J lost 0, with 16 bases in between. CDR3 length: 15 amino acids. In DNA, the CDR3 is TGTGCCACCACTAGACAGCCGAGCTCTGGAAACACCATATATTTT. Its protein is CATTRQPSSGNTIYF.

The rearrangement uses TRBV19 and TRBJ1-2; no clear D. This CDR3 has 16 amino acids. Trimming shortened V by 3 bases and J by 5 bases, and 19 bases separated the two germline ends. Germline V lookup: CDR1 LNHDA, CDR2 SQIVND (reference sequence). In DNA, the CDR3 is TGTGCCAGTAGTATCCCCCGGGCCTCAGGTCGGTATGGCTACACCTTC. Encoded protein: CASSIPRASGRYGYTF. The full variable domain, its missing parts supplied by reference TRBV19 and TRBJ1-2, is DGGITQSPKYLFRKEGQNVTLSCEQNLNHDAMYWYRQDPGQGLRLIYYSQIVNDFQKGDIAEGYSVSREKKESFPLTVTSAQKNPTAFYLCASSIPRASGRYGYTFGSGTRLTVV.

This clonotype was recorded many times. V and J are TRBV7-9 and TRBJ2-3; D is undetermined. Trimming took 5 bases from V and 0 from J, leaving 12 bases between them. CDR3 length: 15 amino acids. CDR1 and CDR2 from the germline V gene are SEHNR and FQNEAQ (reference sequence). The CDR3 loop reads CASSPSETSTDTQYF. The CDR3 nucleotides are TGTGCCAGCAGCCCGAGCGAGACTAGCACAGATACGCAGTATTTT. The complete variable domain, with remaining parts taken from reference TRBV7-9 and TRBJ2-3, reads DTGVSQNPRHKITKRGQNVTFRCDPISEHNRLYWYRQTLGQGPEFLTYFQNEAQLEKSRLLSDRFSAERPKGSFSTLEIQRTEQGDSAMYLCASSPSETSTDTQYFGPGTRLTVL.

This chain uses TRBV7-9 with TRBJ1-2; 9 bases map to TRBD1. Losses at the gene ends were 5 bases for V and 0 bases for J; bases not matched to a gene: 13. The CDR3 consists of 18 residues. From germline, CDR1 is SEHNR and CDR2 FQNEAQ (reference sequence). The CDR3 nucleotides read TGTGCCAGCAGCGTCGGCCCGGGACAGGGAGGACCTAACTATGGCTACACCTTC. Its translation: CASSVGPGQGGPNYGYTF.

The CDR3, as DNA: TGTGCCAGCAGTTACCGGCCCCTCAATCAGCCCCAGCATTTT. This encodes CASSYRPLNQPQHF. This rearrangement joins TRBV27 to TRBJ1-5; D gene uncertain. V was shortened by 4 bases and J by 3 bases, with 10 bases between the two germline ends. Germline V CDR1 and CDR2: MNHEY, SMNVEV (reference sequence). This CDR3 is 14 amino acids long.

This clonotype appeared a few times. The chain joins TRBV20-1 to TRBJ1-1, with D maybe TRBD1 (5 bases). This CDR3 has 14 residues. Trimming removed 6 bases from V and 1 base from J, with 15 bases in between. Germline values: CDR1 DFQATT, CDR2 SNEGSKA (reference sequence). The CDR3 loop is CSAQTGGPNTEAFF. The CDR3 bases are TGCAGTGCCCAGACGGGGGGACCGAACACTGAAGCTTTCTTT.

The V call is TRBV4-3, the J call TRBJ2-5; no definite D call. Trimming shortened V by 1 base and J by 3 bases, and 6 bases separated the two germline ends. Germline V lookup: CDR1 LGHNA, CDR2 YSLEER. The CDR3 runs 13 residues. CDR3 residues: CASSQAMKETQYF. The CDR3 nucleotides read TGCGCCAGCAGCCAAGCGATGAAAGAGACCCAGTACTTC.

This clonotype showed up just a few times. The V call is TRBV20-1, the J call TRBJ2-1, with TRBD2 identical over 9 bases. The J call could be wrong; TRBJ2-7 is a better fit for the DNA end. The CDR3 consists of 16 residues. Per the germline V gene, CDR1 is DFQATT and CDR2 is SNEGSKA (reference sequence). CDR3 in amino acids: CSAISPGTSYYNEQYF. CDR3 in DNA: TGCAGTGCGATTTCCCCCGGGACTAGCTACTACAATGAGCAGTACTTC.

J is TRBJ1-2 and V is TRBV2; D is uncertain. This CDR3 has 13 amino acids. Germline CDR1 reads SNHLY; CDR2 reads FYNNEI. Trimming cost V 1 base and J 5 bases, with 8 bases left between them. In nucleotides, the CDR3 is TGTGCCAGCAGTGAAGAGACTGGGTATGGCTACACCTTC. This encodes CASSEETGYGYTF.

This clonotype occurred a few times. This sequence may be a read error, since a much larger clone differs from it by one base. This sequence joins TRBV29-1 and TRBJ2-5; a weak D match, TRBD2 (5 bases). V shed 4 bases and J shed 11 bases, with 17 bases lying between them. CDR1 and CDR2 from the germline V gene are SQVTM and ANQGSEA. The CDR3 has 12 amino acids. CDR3 residues: CSVAPGGNEQYF. DNA of the CDR3: TGCAGCGTTGCTCCCGGAGGCAATGAGCAGTACTTC.

This clonotype has just a few counts. The rearrangement links TRBV4-1 to TRBJ1-1; D is uncertain. Germline values: CDR1 MGHRA, CDR2 YSYEKL. Trimming removed 0 bases from V and 1 base from J, with 9 bases in between. This CDR3 is 15 amino acids long. The CDR3 spells CASSQDGHPNTEAFF. In nucleotides, the CDR3 is TGCGCCAGCAGCCAAGATGGGCACCCGAACACTGAAGCTTTCTTT.

V and J are TRBV5-1 and TRBJ2-7; D unclear. Trimming took 5 bases from V and 2 from J, leaving 11 bases between them. The CDR3 is 13 residues long. The germline CDR1 and CDR2 sequences are SGHRS and YFSETQ. The CDR3 nucleotides are TGCGCCAGCAGGCCAGAACCTACCTACGAGCAGTACTTC. Translating gives CASRPEPTYEQYF.